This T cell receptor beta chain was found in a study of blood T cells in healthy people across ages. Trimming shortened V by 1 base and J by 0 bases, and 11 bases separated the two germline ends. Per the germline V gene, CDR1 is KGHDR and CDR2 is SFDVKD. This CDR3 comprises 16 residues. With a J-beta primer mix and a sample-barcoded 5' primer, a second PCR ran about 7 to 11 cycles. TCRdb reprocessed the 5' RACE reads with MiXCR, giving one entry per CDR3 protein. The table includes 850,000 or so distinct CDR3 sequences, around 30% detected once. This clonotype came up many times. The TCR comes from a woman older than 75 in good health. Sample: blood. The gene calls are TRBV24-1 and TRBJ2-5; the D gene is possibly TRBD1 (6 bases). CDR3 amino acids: CATSDFGDTHQETQYF. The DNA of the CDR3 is TGTGCCACCAGTGATTTTGGGGACACGCACCAAGAGACCCAGTACTTC.